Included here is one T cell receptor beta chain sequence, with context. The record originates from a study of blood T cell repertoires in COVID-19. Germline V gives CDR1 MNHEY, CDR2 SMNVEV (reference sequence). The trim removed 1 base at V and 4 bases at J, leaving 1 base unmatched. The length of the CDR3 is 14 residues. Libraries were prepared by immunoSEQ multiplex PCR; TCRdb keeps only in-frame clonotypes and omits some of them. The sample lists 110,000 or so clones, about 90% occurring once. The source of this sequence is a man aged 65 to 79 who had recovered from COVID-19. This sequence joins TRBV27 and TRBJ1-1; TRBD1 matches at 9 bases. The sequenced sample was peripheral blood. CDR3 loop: CASSLWGQGTEAFF. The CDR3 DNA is TGTGCCAGCAGTTTATGGGGACAGGGCACTGAAGCTTTCTTT.